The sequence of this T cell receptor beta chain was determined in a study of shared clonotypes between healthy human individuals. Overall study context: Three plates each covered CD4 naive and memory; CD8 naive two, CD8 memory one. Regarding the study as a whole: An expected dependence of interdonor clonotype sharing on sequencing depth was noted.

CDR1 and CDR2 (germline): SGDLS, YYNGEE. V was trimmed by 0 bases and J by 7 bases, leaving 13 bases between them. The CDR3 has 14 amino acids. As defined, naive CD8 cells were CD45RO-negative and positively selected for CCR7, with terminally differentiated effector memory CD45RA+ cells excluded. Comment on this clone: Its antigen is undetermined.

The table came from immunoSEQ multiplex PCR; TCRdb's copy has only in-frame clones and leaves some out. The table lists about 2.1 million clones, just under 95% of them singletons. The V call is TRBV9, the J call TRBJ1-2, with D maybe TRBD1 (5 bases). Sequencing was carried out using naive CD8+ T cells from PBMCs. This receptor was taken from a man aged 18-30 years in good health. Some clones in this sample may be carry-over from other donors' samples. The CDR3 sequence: CASSVEGPAGGYTF. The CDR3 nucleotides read TGTGCCAGCAGCGTAGAGGGGCCCGCCGGTGGCTACACCTTC. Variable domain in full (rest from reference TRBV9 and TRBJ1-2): DSGVTQTPKHLITATGQRVTLRCSPRSGDLSVYWYQQSLDQGLQFLIQYYNGEERAKGNILERFSAQQFPDLHSELNLSSLELGDSALYFCASSVEGPAGGYTFGSGTRLTVV.